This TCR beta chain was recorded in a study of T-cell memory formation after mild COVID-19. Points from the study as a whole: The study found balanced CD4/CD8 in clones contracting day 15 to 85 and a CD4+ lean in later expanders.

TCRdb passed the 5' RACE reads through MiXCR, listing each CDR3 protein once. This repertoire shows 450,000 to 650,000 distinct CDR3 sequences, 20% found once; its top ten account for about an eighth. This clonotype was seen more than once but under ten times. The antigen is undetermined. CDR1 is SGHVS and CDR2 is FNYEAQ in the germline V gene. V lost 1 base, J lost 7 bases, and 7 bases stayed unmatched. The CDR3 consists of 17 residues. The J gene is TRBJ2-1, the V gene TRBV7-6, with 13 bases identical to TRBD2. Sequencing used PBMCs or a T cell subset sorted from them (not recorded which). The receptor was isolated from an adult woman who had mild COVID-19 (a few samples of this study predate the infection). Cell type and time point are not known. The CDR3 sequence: CASSLGGLAGVLNEQFF. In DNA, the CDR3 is TGTGCCAGCAGCTTAGGAGGACTAGCGGGAGTGTTGAATGAGCAGTTCTTC.